This is a list of T cell receptor beta chains from one sample in a study of blood T cells in healthy people across ages. TCRdb passed the 5' RACE reads through MiXCR, listing each CDR3 protein once. The table lists 850,000 to 1,000,000 distinct CDR3 sequences, about 53% of them singletons. The sequencing input was blood. The receptors were sampled from a woman aged 55-69 years in good health. Each CDR3 is given with its conserved first and last residue. Fields, in order: V gene, J gene, D gene, clone size, CDR3 protein, CDR3 DNA. A D gene is named only where the DNA matches it firmly. Clone sizes are given selectively: once, few, many, or a class where the clone is expanded.

TRBV7-8	TRBJ2-7	-	-	CASSSRARTYEQYF	TGTGCCAGCAGCTCGCGAGCGAGAACCTACGAGCAGTACTTC
TRBV7-2	TRBJ1-6	TRBD1	-	CASSKQGAGNSPLHF	TGTGCCAGCAGTAAGCAGGGGGCCGGGAATTCACCCCTCCACTTT
TRBV7-9	TRBJ2-5	TRBD2	-	CASSLVSGGEETQYF	TGTGCCAGCAGCTTAGTGTCTGGGGGGGAAGAGACCCAGTACTTC
TRBV28	TRBJ2-1	-	few	CASGNSPLSYNEQFF	TGTGCCAGCGGTAATAGCCCCCTCTCCTACAATGAGCAGTTCTTC
TRBV14	TRBJ1-2	-	-	CASSQVGSDRYGYTF	TGTGCCAGCAGCCAAGTGGGGAGTGACCGCTATGGCTACACCTTC
TRBV14	TRBJ2-3	-	-	CASSQQLPDTQYF	TGTGCCAGCAGCCAACAGCTACCAGATACGCAGTATTTT
TRBV20-1	TRBJ2-7	TRBD1	-	CSANPGQGYYEQYF	TGCAGTGCTAACCCGGGACAGGGGTACTACGAGCAGTACTTC
TRBV4-1	TRBJ2-1	TRBD2	-	CASSQLETPLAGYGEQFF	TGCGCCAGCAGCCAACTAGAAACGCCCCTAGCGGGATATGGTGAGCAGTTCTTC
TRBV2	TRBJ2-3	TRBD2	-	CAIRAGTSTDTQYF	TGTGCCATCCGAGCGGGGACTAGCACAGATACGCAGTATTTT
TRBV27	TRBJ2-1	-	-	CASSIIGDEQFF	TGTGCCAGCAGCATAATAGGCGATGAGCAGTTCTTC
TRBV4-3	TRBJ2-7	TRBD2	-	CASSQEGPGSGTSGRDEQYF	TGCGCCAGCAGCCAAGAGGGGCCGGGCTCGGGGACTAGCGGGAGAGACGAGCAGTACTTC
TRBV29-1	TRBJ2-1	-	-	CSVEGGRYNEQFF	TGCAGCGTAGAGGGCGGACGGTACAATGAGCAGTTCTTC
TRBV3-1	TRBJ2-5	-	-	CASSPDRGIGKTQYF	TGTGCCAGCAGTCCGGACAGAGGTATTGGGAAGACCCAGTACTTC
TRBV27	TRBJ1-6	-	-	CASSLSPGAISPLHF	TGTGCCAGCAGTTTATCACCAGGGGCTATCTCACCCCTCCACTTT
TRBV10-1	TRBJ2-5	-	-	CASSERSNEETQYF	TGCGCCAGCAGTGAACGGTCAAATGAAGAGACCCAGTACTTC
TRBV5-1	TRBJ2-7	-	-	CASSLGFLAQTYEQYF	TGCGCCAGCAGCTTGGGCTTCCTGGCACAGACCTACGAGCAGTACTTC
TRBV11-1	TRBJ2-4	TRBD2	-	CASSFPNDRTSGSLAKNIQYF	TGTGCCAGCAGCTTCCCAAACGATAGGACTAGCGGAAGTCTAGCCAAAAACATTCAGTACTTC
TRBV7-9	TRBJ2-7	-	-	CASSPYVTDSYEQYF	TGTGCCAGCAGCCCCTATGTGACAGATAGCTACGAGCAGTACTTC
TRBV5-8	TRBJ2-3	-	-	CASSPTTGLDTQYF	TGTGCCAGCAGCCCAACGACGGGGCTGGATACGCAGTATTTT
TRBV28	TRBJ2-7	TRBD1	-	CASSSGQVSSYEQYF	TGTGCCAGCAGTTCCGGACAGGTAAGCTCCTACGAGCAGTACTTC
TRBV2	TRBJ2-7	-	few	CASSFENYEQYF	TGTGCCAGCAGTTTCGAAAACTACGAGCAGTACTTC
TRBV5-1	TRBJ2-5	TRBD2	-	CASSAGLASAETQYF	TGCGCCAGCAGCGCCGGACTAGCGTCGGCAGAGACCCAGTACTTC
TRBV6-5	TRBJ2-3	TRBD2	-	CASKGLAGADTQYF	TGTGCCAGCAAAGGACTAGCGGGAGCCGACACGCAGTATTTT
TRBV18	TRBJ2-5	-	-	CASSPNRNEETQYF	TGTGCCAGCTCACCAAACAGGAACGAAGAGACCCAGTACTTC
TRBV3-1	TRBJ1-2	-	many	CASSQGTLYGYTF	TGTGCCAGCAGCCAAGGGACCCTCTATGGCTACACCTTC
TRBV5-1	TRBJ2-7	TRBD2	many	CASSGTSPYEQYF	TGCGCCAGCAGCGGGACTAGTCCCTACGAGCAGTACTTC
TRBV7-2	TRBJ2-1	TRBD2	few	CASSSGTSGGNEQFF	TGTGCCAGCAGCTCCGGGACTAGCGGGGGTAATGAGCAGTTCTTC
TRBV4-2	TRBJ2-7	TRBD2	few	CASSQGEKWLAGSYEQYF	TGTGCCAGCAGCCAAGGCGAAAAGTGGCTAGCGGGCAGCTACGAGCAGTACTTC
TRBV6-6	TRBJ1-4	TRBD1	-	CASSTGDRSATNEKLFF	TGTGCCAGCAGTACAGGGGACAGATCCGCAACTAATGAAAAACTGTTTTTT
TRBV27	TRBJ2-5	TRBD1	few	CASSSPRLGQLRETQYF	TGTGCCAGCAGTTCACCCCGTCTGGGACAGCTCCGAGAGACCCAGTACTTC
TRBV6-5	TRBJ1-2	-	few	CASRSTGSRGYTF	TGTGCCAGCAGGTCCACAGGGTCCAGGGGCTACACCTTC
TRBV12-3/TRBV12-4	TRBJ2-5	-	few	CASSLLDQETQYF	TGTGCCAGCAGTTTACTTGACCAAGAGACCCAGTACTTC
TRBV28	TRBJ2-3	TRBD2	-	CASSLWSREGDTQYF	TGTGCCAGCAGTTTATGGTCCAGGGAGGGAGATACGCAGTATTTT
TRBV6-1	TRBJ2-5	-	-	CASSEFPGPQETRYF	TGTGCCAGCAGTGAGTTTCCAGGCCCCCAAGAGACCCGGTACTTC
TRBV9	TRBJ2-1	-	-	CASSVGGPRRNEQFF	TGTGCCAGCAGCGTAGGGGGCCCTCGGAGGAATGAGCAGTTCTTC
TRBV28	TRBJ1-1	-	many	CASSSPTEISSTEAFF	TGTGCCAGCAGTTCTCCGACAGAAATTAGCTCCACTGAAGCTTTCTTT
TRBV7-9	TRBJ2-1	TRBD1	-	CASSPAGTGSNEQFF	TGTGCCAGCAGCCCCGCCGGGACAGGGAGTAATGAGCAGTTCTTC
TRBV6-4	TRBJ2-4	TRBD2	-	CASGAVAGAVNIQYF	TGTGCCAGCGGAGCGGTAGCGGGAGCGGTAAACATTCAGTACTTC
TRBV7-8	TRBJ1-5	-	-	CASSLDPGTKVLQPQHF	TGTGCCAGCAGCTTAGATCCCGGGACAAAGGTTCTTCAGCCCCAGCATTTT
TRBV28	TRBJ2-3	TRBD2	-	CASSSPRTSGRPDTQYF	TGTGCCAGCAGTTCCCCTCGGACTAGCGGGAGACCTGATACGCAGTATTTT
TRBV3-1	TRBJ2-5	-	few	CASSQDHRGDETQYF	TGTGCCAGCAGCCAAGACCATCGCGGGGATGAGACCCAGTACTTC
TRBV4-1	TRBJ2-2	-	-	CASSPIQGTGELFF	TGCGCCAGCAGCCCAATCCAGGGTACCGGGGAGCTGTTTTTT
TRBV20-1	TRBJ2-3	TRBD2	-	CSAQSGRATDTQYF	TGCAGTGCTCAAAGCGGGAGGGCCACAGATACGCAGTATTTT
TRBV24-1	TRBJ2-3	TRBD2	-	CATSDLGAGGPSRDTQYF	TGTGCCACCAGTGATTTGGGAGCGGGAGGGCCCTCCCGAGATACGCAGTATTTT
TRBV5-1	TRBJ1-4	-	-	CASSLGVPLNEKLFF	TGCGCCAGCAGCTTGGGGGTCCCTCTTAATGAAAAACTGTTTTTT
TRBV10-3	TRBJ2-3	-	few	CARRGLRDTQYF	TGTGCCAGACGGGGTTTGAGAGATACGCAGTATTTT
TRBV6-5	TRBJ1-5	-	-	CASSYTGSAENQPQHF	TGTGCTAGCAGTTATACGGGGAGTGCGGAAAATCAGCCCCAGCATTTT
TRBV28	TRBJ2-3	-	-	CASSFPPTGDSSTDTQYF	TGTGCCAGCAGTTTCCCCCCTACAGGGGACTCTAGCACAGATACGCAGTATTTT
TRBV4-1	TRBJ2-2	-	-	CASTRTWELFF	TGCGCCAGCACAAGGACCTGGGAGCTGTTTTTT
TRBV7-9	TRBJ2-7	-	-	CASSILDGMGYEQYF	TGTGCCAGCAGCATTTTGGACGGGATGGGTTACGAGCAGTACTTC
TRBV4-2	TRBJ2-3	TRBD2	few	CASSQDSTSGSSDTQYF	TGTGCCAGCAGCCAAGATTCTACTAGCGGGAGCTCAGATACGCAGTATTTT
TRBV18	TRBJ2-7	-	-	CASSQQGIHEQYF	TGTGCCAGCTCACAACAGGGTATCCACGAGCAGTACTTC
TRBV24-1	TRBJ2-3	-	few	CATSDPLQGPDTQYF	TGTGCCACCAGTGACCCCCTCCAGGGACCAGATACGCAGTATTTT
TRBV5-1	TRBJ2-1	-	-	CASSLDTIIHNEQFF	TGCGCCAGCAGCTTGGATACTATTATCCACAATGAGCAGTTCTTC
TRBV11-2	TRBJ2-1	TRBD2	-	CASSLEAGVPNEQFF	TGTGCCAGCAGCCTCGAGGCGGGAGTACCCAATGAGCAGTTCTTC
TRBV2	TRBJ1-5	-	once	CASRRQTGQPQHF	TGTGCCAGCAGACGCCAGACGGGGCAGCCCCAGCATTTT
TRBV11-3	TRBJ2-7	-	-	CASSSGGKGYEQYF	TGTGCCAGCAGCTCCGGCGGGAAGGGCTACGAGCAGTACTTC